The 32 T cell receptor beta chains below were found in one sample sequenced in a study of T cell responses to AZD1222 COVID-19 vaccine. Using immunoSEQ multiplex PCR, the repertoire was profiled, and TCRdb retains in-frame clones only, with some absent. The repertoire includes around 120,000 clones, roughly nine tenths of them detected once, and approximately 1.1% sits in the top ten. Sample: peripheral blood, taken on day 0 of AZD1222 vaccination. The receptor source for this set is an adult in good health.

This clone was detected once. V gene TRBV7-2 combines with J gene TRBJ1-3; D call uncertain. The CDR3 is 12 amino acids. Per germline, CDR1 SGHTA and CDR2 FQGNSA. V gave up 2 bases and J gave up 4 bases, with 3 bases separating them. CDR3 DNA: TGTGCCAGCAGCTTACTGGGAAACACCATATATTTT. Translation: CASSLLGNTIYF.

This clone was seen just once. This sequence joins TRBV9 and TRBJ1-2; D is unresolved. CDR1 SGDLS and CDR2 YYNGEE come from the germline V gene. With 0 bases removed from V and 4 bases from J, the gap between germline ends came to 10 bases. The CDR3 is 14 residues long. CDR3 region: CASSVVSGGYGYTF. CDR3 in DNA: TGTGCCAGCAGCGTAGTATCAGGTGGCTATGGCTACACCTTC.

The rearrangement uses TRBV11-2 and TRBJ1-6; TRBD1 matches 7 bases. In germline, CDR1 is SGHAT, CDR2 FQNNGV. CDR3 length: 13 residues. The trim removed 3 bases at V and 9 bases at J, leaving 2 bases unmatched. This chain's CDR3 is CASSFTGASPLHF. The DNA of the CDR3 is TGTGCCAGCAGCTTTACAGGGGCTTCACCCCTCCACTTT.

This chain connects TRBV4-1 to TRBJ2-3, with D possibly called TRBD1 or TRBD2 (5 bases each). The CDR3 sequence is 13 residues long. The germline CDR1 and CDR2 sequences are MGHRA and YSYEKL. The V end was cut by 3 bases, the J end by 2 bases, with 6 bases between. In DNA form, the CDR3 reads TGCGCCAGCAGCCAGGGACCCACAGATACGCAGTATTTT. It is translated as CASSQGPTDTQYF.

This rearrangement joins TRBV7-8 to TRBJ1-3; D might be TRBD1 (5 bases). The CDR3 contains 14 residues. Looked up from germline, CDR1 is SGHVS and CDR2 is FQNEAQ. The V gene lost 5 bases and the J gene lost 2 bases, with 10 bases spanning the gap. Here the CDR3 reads CASSPPGAGNTIYF. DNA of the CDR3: TGTGCCAGCAGCCCGCCGGGGGCTGGAAACACCATATATTTT.

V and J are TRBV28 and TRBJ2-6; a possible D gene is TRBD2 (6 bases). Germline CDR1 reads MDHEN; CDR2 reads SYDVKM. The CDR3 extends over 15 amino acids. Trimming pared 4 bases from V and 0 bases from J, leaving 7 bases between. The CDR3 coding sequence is TGTGCCAGCAGTTCGGGGGTCTCTGGGGCCAACGTCCTGACTTTC. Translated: CASSSGVSGANVLTF.

DNA for the CDR3: TGTGCCATCACTCGGGACAGGAACTCCTACGAGCAGTACTTC. It translates to CAITRDRNSYEQYF. The chain recombines TRBV10-3 with TRBJ2-7; TRBD1 aligns across 8 bases. From germline, CDR1 is ENHRY and CDR2 SYGVKD. With V trimmed by 7 bases and J by 0 bases, 5 bases remained unmatched. The CDR3 extends over 14 amino acids.

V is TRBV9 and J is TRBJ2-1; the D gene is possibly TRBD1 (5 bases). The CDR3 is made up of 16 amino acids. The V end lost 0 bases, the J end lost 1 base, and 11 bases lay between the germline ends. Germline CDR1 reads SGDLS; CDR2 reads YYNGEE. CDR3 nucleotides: TGTGCCAGCAGCGTAGGGGGCGTGCCATCCTACAATGAGCAGTTCTTC. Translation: CASSVGGVPSYNEQFF.

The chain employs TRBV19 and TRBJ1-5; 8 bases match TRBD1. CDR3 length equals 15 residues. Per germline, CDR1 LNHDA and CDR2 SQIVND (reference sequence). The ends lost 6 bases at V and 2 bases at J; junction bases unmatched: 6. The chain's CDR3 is CASRSADRGNQPQHF. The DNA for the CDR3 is TGTGCCAGTAGATCAGCGGACAGGGGCAATCAGCCCCAGCATTTT.

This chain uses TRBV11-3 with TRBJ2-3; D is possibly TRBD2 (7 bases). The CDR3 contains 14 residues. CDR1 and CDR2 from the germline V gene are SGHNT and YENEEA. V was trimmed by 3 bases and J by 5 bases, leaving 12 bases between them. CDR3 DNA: TGTGCCAGCAGCTTGAGGGGGGGTGGAGATACGCAGTATTTT. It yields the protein CASSLRGGGDTQYF. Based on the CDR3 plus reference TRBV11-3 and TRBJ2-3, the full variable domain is EAGVVQSPRYKIIEKKQPVAFWCNPISGHNTLYWYLQNLGQGPELLIRYENEEAVDDSQLPKDRFSAERLKGVDSTLKIQPAELGDSAVYLCASSLRGGGDTQYFGPGTRLTVL.

The CDR3, as DNA: TGTGCCAGCAGCGTAGGTGGGGACAGGGGGTCCTACACCTTC. Its translation is CASSVGGDRGSYTF. The chain links TRBV9 to TRBJ1-2; TRBD1 matches at 11 bases. V shed 0 bases and J 10 bases; nucleotides not matched to a gene: 5. Germline-derived CDR1 and CDR2 are SGDLS and YYNGEE. CDR3 length: 14 amino acids.

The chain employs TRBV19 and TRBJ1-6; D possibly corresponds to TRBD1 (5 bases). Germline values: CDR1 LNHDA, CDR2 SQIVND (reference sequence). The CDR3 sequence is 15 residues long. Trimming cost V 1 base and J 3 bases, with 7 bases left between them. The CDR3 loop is CASSIAGDYNSPLHF. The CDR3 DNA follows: TGTGCCAGTAGTATAGCGGGGGACTATAATTCACCCCTCCACTTT. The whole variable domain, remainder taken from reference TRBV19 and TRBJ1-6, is DGGITQSPKYLFRKEGQNVTLSCEQNLNHDAMYWYRQDPGQGLRLIYYSQIVNDFQKGDIAEGYSVSREKKESFPLTVTSAQKNPTAFYLCASSIAGDYNSPLHFGNGTRLTVT.

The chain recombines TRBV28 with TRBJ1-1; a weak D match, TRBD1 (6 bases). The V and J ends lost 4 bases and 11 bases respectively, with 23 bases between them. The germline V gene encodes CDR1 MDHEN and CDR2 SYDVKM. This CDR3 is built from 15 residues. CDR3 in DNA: TGTGCCAGCAGTTCATCCTCGGACAGCGGCGCTCGGGCTTTCTTT. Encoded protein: CASSSSSDSGARAFF.

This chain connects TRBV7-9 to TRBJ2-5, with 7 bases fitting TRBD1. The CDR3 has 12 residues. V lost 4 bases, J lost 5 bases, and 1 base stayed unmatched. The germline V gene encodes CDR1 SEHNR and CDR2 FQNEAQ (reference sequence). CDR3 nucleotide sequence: TGTGCCAGCAGCTCACAGGGGGAGACCCAGTACTTC. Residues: CASSSQGETQYF.

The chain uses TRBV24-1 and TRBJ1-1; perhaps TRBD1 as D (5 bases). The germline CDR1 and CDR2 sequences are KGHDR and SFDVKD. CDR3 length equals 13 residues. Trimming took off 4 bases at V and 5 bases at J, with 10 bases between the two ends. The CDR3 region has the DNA TGTGCCACCAGTGACGGTGGGGGGACTGAAGCTTTCTTT. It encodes CATSDGGGTEAFF.

The CDR3 coding sequence is TGTGCCACCAGTGAATCTAGCGGGAGATTTGACGAGCAGTACTTC. Translated: CATSESSGRFDEQYF. This rearrangement joins TRBV24-1 to TRBJ2-7; 10 nucleotides line up with TRBD2. Germline CDR1 reads KGHDR; CDR2 reads SFDVKD. The V and J ends lost 4 bases and 5 bases, in that order; junction bases with no gene match: 7. The CDR3 consists of 15 residues.

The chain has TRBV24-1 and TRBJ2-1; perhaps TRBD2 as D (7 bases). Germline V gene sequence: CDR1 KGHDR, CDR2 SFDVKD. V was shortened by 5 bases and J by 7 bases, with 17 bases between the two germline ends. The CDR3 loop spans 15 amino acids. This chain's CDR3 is CATSAALGGPNEQFF. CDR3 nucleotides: TGTGCCACCAGTGCCGCCCTCGGGGGGCCAAATGAGCAGTTCTTC.

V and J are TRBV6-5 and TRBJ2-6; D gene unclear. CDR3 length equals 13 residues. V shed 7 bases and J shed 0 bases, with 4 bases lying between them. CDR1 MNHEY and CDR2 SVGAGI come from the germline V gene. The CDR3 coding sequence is TGTGCCAGCACCTCCTCTGGGGCCAACGTCCTGACTTTC. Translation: CASTSSGANVLTF.

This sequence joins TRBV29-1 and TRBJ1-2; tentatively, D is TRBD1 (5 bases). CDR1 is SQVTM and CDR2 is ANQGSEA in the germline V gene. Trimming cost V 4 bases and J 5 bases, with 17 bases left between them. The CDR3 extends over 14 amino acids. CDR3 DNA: TGCAGCGTTGCCGCCTTGGGGGGGGGTTATGGCTACACCTTC. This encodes CSVAALGGGYGYTF.

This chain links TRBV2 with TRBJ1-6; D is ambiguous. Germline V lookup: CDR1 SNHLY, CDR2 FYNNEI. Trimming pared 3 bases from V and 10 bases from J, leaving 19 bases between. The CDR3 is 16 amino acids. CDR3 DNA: TGTGCCAGCAGTGACGGCAGAACCTCACCGGGGTCACCCCTCCACTTT. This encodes CASSDGRTSPGSPLHF. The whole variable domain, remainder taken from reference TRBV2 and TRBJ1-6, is EPEVTQTPSHQVTQMGQEVILRCVPISNHLYFYWYRQILGQKVEFLVSFYNNEISEKSEIFDDQFSVERPDGSNFTLKIRSTKLEDSAMYFCASSDGRTSPGSPLHFGNGTRLTVT.

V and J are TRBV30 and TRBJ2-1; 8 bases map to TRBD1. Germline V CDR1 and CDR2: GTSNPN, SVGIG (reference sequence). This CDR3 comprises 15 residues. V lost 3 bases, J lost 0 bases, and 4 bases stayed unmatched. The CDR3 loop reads CAWRETGVSYNEQFF. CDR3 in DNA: TGTGCCTGGAGAGAGACAGGGGTCTCCTACAATGAGCAGTTCTTC.

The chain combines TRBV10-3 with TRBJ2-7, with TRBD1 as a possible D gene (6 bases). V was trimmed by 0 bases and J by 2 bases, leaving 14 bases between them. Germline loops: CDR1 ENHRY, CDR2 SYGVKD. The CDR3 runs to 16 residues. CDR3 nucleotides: TGTGCCATCAGTGAGTCGTGGGGGACAAGGGCCTACGAGCAGTACTTC. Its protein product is CAISESWGTRAYEQYF.

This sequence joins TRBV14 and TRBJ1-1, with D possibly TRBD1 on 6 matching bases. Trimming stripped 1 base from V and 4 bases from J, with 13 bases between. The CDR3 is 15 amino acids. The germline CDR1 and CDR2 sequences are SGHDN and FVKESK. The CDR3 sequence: CASSQARGGGTEAFF. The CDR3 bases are TGTGCCAGCAGCCAAGCCAGGGGCGGGGGCACTGAAGCTTTCTTT.

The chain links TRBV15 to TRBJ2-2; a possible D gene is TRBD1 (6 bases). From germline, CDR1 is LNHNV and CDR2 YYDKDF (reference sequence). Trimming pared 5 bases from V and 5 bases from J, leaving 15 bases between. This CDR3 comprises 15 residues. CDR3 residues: CATSVWGLGTGELFF. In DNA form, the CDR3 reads TGTGCCACCAGCGTCTGGGGGCTGGGTACCGGGGAGCTGTTTTTT.

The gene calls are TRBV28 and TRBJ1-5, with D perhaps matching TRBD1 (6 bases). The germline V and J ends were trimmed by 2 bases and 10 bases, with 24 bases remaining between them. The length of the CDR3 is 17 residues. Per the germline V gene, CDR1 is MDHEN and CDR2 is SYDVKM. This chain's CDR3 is CASSLAAGTNNFRPQHF. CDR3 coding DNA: TGTGCCAGCAGTTTAGCGGCCGGGACAAACAATTTTAGACCCCAGCATTTT.

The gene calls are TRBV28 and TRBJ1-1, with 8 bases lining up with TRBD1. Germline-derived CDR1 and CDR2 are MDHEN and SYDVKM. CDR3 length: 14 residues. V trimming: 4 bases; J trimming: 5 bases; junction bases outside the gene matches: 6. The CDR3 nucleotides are TGTGCCAGCAGTTCAGACAGGGGCTGGACTGAAGCTTTCTTT. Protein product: CASSSDRGWTEAFF.

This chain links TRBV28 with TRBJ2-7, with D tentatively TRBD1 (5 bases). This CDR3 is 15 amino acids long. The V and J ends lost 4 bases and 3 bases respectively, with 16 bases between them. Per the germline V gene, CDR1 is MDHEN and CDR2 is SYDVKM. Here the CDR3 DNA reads TGTGCCAGCAGTTCGCAGACACAGGCGTACTACGAGCAGTACTTC. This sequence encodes CASSSQTQAYYEQYF. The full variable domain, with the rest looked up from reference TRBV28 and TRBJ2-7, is DVKVTQSSRYLVKRTGEKVFLECVQDMDHENMFWYRQDPGLGLRLIYFSYDVKMKEKGDIPEGYSVSREKKERFSLILESASTNQTSMYLCASSSQTQAYYEQYFGPGTRLTVT.

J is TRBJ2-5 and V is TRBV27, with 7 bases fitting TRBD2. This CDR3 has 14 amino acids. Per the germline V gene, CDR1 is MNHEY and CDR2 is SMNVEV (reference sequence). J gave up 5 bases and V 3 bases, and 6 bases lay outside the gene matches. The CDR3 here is CASSFRGAGETQYF. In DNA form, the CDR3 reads TGTGCCAGCAGTTTTAGGGGAGCGGGGGAGACCCAGTACTTC.

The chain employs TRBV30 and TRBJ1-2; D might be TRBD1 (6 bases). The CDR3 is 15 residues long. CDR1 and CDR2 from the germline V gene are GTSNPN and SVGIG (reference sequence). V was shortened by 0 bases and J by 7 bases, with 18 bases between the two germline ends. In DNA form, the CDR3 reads TGTGCCTGGAGTGTACTCCCCGGGGGGCGTATTGGCTACACCTTC. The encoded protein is CAWSVLPGGRIGYTF.

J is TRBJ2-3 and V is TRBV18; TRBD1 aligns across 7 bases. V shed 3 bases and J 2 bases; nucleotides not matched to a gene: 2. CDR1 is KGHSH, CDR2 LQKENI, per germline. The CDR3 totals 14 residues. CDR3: CASSPGQVTDTQYF. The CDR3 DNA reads TGTGCCAGCTCACCCGGACAGGTCACAGATACGCAGTATTTT.

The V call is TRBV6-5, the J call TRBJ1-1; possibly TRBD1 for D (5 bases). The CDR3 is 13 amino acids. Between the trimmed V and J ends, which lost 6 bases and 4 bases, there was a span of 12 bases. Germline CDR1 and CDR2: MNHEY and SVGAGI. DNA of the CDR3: TGTGCCAGCAGGAGGGCAGGGACCACTGAAGCTTTCTTT. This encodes CASRRAGTTEAFF.

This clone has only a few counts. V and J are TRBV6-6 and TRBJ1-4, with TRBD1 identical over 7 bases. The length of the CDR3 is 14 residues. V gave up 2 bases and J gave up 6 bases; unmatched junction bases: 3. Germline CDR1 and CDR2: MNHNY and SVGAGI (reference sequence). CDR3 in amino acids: CASSYGQGDEKLFF. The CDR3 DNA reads TGTGCCAGCAGTTACGGGCAGGGGGATGAAAAACTGTTTTTT.